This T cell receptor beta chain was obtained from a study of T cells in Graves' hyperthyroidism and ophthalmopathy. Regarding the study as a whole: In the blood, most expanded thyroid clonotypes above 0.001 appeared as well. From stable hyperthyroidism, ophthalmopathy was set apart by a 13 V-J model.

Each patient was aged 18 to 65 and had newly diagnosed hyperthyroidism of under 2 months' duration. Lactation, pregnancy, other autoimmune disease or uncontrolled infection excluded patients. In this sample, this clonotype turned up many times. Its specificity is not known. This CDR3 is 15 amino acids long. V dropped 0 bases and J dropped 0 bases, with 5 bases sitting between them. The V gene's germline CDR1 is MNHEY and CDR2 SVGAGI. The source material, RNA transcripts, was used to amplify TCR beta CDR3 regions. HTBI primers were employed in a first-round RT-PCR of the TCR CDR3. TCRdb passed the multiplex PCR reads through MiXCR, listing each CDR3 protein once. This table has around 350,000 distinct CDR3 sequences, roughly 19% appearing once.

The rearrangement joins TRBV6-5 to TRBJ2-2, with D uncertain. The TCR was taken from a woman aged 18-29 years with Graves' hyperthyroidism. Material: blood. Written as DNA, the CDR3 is TGTGCCAGCAGTTACTCCCTTTCGAACACCGGGGAGCTGTTTTTT. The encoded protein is CASSYSLSNTGELFF.